This record covers a single T cell receptor (beta chain). Its specificity is unknown. This sample is part of a study of radiation and T cells in renal cell carcinoma. Study-wide results and caveats: From baseline, blood top tumor clonotypes peaked at 2 weeks post-radiation. Irradiated tumors held more dominant CDR3 motifs than control tumors. In nephrectomy-only tumors, top 100 clonotypes averaged around 40%, versus 54% irradiated. Only small tumor regions of about 1 g were sampled.

Regarding treatment: 15 Gy SBRT to primary tumor, nephrectomy 4 weeks later. Trimming took 6 bases from V and 4 from J, leaving 12 bases between them. This CDR3 comprises 13 residues. The germline CDR1 and CDR2 sequences are LNHDA and SQIVND (reference sequence). The assay was immunoSEQ multiplex PCR, and TCRdb's table has in-frame clones only and misses some. There are about 15,000 clones in the sample; around three fifths occur only once, and 25% to 30% lies in the top ten. This sequence was found in a woman in her 70s with renal cell carcinoma. The chain has TRBV19 and TRBJ1-1; the D is unclear. The sequencing used tumor tissue, collected from a patient whose treatment included radiotherapy and nephrectomy. The CDR3 nucleotides read TGTGCCAGTAGCGCCGGGAGGCGCACTGAAGCTTTCTTT. Translation: CASSAGRRTEAFF.